This T cell receptor beta chain derives from a study of vaccination and CD4 T cells after COVID-19. Study information: Post-COVID samples had a sampling time that fell a median approximately 93 days after diagnosis (range 35 to 161).

Sequencing of DNA taken from cultured CD4+ T cells relied on the Oncomine TCR Beta short-read assay. TCRdb used MiXCR to reprocess the PCR reads, holding one entry per CDR3 protein. The repertoire holds about 12,000 distinct CDR3 sequences, with around three fifths as singletons. V was clipped by 1 base and J by 2 bases, with 20 bases between them. Germline V gene lookup returns CDR1 DFQATT and CDR2 SNEGSKA (reference sequence). This CDR3 comprises 17 residues. This clonotype was observed a handful of times. Its antigen is unknown. Treatment in this sample: roughly 10-day PBMC culture with coronavirus spike peptide pools or control peptides (ViraFEST assay).

Specimen: CD4+ T cells from blood, cultured in vitro. This sequence was found in a human donor who had recovered from COVID-19. This chain uses TRBV20-1 with TRBJ1-2; tentative D call: TRBD1 (5 bases). In nucleotides, the CDR3 is TGCAGTGCTAGAGTGGGCAACTGGGACTACAGGAACTATGGCTACACCTTC. This translates into CSARVGNWDYRNYGYTF.